The clone carrying this TCR beta chain was found many times. What it binds is not known. The sample is drawn from a study of T-cell reconstitution after alpha-beta-depleted transplantation in children. General observations from the study: The high TCRbeta diversity at day 60 in some patients came from surviving recipient T cells and thymic progenitors. Alpha-beta T cells about two months after transplant reportedly derived from several hundred expanded graft clones. When one year had passed after transplant, most T-cell counts and diversity came from newly produced T cells.

TCRbeta library preparation incorporated unique molecular identifiers. TCRdb re-derived calls from the PCR reads in MiXCR, one entry per CDR3 protein. The sample consists of approximately 630,000 distinct CDR3 sequences, less than 15% of them appearing once. V was pared by 5 bases and J by 3 bases, with 4 bases of the junction left unmatched. The CDR3 spans 14 residues. The sequence was collected from a girl aged 2-15 years with congenital amegakaryocytic thrombocytopenia, due to receive a stem cell transplant. The rearrangement links TRBV12-3 or TRBV12-4 to TRBJ2-7, with 10 bases fitting TRBD2. The sample in question was PBMCs, obtained before TCRalphabeta/CD19-depleted stem cell transplant. As DNA, the CDR3 is TGTGCCAGCAGTGCTAGCGGGAGAATCTACGAGCAGTACTTC. Its protein is CASSASGRIYEQYF.